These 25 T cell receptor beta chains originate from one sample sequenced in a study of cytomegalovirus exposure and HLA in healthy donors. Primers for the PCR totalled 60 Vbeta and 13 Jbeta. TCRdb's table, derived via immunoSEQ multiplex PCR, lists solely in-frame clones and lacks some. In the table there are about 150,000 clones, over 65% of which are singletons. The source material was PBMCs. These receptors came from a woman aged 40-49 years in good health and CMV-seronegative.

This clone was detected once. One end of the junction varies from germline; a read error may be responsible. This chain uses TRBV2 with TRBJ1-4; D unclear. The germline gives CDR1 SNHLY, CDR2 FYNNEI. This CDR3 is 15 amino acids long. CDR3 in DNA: TGTGCCAGCTGTGACCAAGCTGCAACTAATGAAAAACTGTTTTTT. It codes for CASCDQAATNEKLFF.

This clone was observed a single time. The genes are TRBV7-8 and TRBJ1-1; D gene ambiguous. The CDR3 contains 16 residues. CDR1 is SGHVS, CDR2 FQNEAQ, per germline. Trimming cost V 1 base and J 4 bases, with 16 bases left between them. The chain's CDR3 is CASSLVAAEVLTEAFF. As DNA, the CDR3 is TGTGCCAGCAGCTTAGTTGCGGCTGAGGTTCTCACTGAAGCTTTCTTT.

CDR3 coding DNA: TGTGCCAGCAGCTTAGCTCTGGACAATGTCTATGGCTACACCTTC. The encoded protein is CASSLALDNVYGYTF. The chain couples TRBV7-9 to TRBJ1-2; D possibly corresponds to TRBD1 (5 bases). Germline-derived CDR1 and CDR2 are SEHNR and FQNEAQ (reference sequence). CDR3 size: 15 residues. Trimming stripped 0 bases from V and 4 bases from J, with 12 bases between.

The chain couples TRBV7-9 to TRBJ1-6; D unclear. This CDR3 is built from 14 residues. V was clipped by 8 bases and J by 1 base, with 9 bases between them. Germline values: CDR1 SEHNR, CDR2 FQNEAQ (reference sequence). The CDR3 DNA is TGTGCCAGCGAAAGTAGTTCCTATAATTCACCCCTCCACTTT. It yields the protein CASESSSYNSPLHF.

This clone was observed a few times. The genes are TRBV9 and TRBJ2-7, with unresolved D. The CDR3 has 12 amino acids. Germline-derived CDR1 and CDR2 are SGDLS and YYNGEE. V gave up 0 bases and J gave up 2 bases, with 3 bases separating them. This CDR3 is CASSVEPYEQYF. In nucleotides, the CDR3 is TGTGCCAGCAGCGTAGAGCCCTACGAGCAGTACTTC. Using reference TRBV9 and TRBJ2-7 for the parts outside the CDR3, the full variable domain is DSGVTQTPKHLITATGQRVTLRCSPRSGDLSVYWYQQSLDQGLQFLIQYYNGEERAKGNILERFSAQQFPDLHSELNLSSLELGDSALYFCASSVEPYEQYFGPGTRLTVT.

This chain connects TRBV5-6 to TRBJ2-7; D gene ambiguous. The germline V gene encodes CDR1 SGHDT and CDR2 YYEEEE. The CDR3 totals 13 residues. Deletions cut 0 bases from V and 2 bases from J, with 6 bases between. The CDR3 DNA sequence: TGTGCCAGCAGCTTGGGCAGGCCCTACGAGCAGTACTTC. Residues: CASSLGRPYEQYF.

CDR3 region: CAWSVPAGLNQPQHF. The DNA for the CDR3 is TGTGCCTGGAGTGTACCGGCAGGGTTGAATCAGCCCCAGCATTTT. This chain joins TRBV30 and TRBJ1-5; a possible D gene is TRBD1 (5 bases). CDR3 length equals 15 residues. The V end was cut by 0 bases, the J end by 4 bases, with 13 bases between. Germline CDR1 is GTSNPN and CDR2 is SVGIG (reference sequence). Variable domain in full (rest from reference TRBV30 and TRBJ1-5): SQTIHQWPATLVQPVGSPLSLECTVEGTSNPNLYWYRQAAGRGLQLLFYSVGIGQISSEVPQNLSASRPQDRQFILSSKKLLLSDSGFYLCAWSVPAGLNQPQHFGDGTRLSIL.

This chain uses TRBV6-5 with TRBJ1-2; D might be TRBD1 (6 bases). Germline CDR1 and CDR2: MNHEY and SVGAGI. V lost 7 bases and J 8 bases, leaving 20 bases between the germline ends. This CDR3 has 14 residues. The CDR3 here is CASIADTGLGGYTF. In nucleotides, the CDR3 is TGTGCCAGCATCGCCGACACAGGGTTAGGGGGCTACACCTTC.

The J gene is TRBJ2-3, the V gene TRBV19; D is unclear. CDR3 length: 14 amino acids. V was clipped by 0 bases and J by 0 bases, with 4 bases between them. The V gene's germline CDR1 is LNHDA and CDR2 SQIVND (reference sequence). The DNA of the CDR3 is TGTGCCAGTAGTATAGACTTTAGCACAGATACGCAGTATTTT. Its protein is CASSIDFSTDTQYF.

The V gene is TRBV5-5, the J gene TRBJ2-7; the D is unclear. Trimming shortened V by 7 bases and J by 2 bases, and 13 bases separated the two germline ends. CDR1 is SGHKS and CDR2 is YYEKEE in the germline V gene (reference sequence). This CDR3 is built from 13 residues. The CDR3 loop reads CASAGDTTYEQYF. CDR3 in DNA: TGTGCCAGCGCAGGCGACACAACCTACGAGCAGTACTTC.

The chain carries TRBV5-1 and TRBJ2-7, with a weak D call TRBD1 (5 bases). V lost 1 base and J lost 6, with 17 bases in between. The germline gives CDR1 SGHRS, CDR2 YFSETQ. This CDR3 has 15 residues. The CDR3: CASSLTGSSDSEQYF. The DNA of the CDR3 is TGCGCCAGCAGCTTGACAGGATCCTCCGATAGCGAGCAGTACTTC.

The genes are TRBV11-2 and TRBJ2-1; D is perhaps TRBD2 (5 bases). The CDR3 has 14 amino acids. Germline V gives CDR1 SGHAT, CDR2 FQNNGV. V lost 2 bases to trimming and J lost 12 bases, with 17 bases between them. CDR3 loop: CASSLLTTPLRQFF. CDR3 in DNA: TGTGCCAGCAGCTTACTGACTACACCACTCAGGCAGTTCTTC.

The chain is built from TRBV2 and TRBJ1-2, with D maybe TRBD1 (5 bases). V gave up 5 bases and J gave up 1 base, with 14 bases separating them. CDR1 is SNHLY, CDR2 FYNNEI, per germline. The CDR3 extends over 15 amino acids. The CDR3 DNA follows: TGTGCCAGCAGTTGGGGGGGGTCGGGTAACTATGGCTACACCTTC. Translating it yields CASSWGGSGNYGYTF.

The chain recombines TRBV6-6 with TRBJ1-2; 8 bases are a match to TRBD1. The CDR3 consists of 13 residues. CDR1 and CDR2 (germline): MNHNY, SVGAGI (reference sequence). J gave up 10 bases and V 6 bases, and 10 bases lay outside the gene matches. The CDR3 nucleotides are TGTGCCAGCAGCTCCGGGACAGGAGGCCACTACACCTTC. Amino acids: CASSSGTGGHYTF.

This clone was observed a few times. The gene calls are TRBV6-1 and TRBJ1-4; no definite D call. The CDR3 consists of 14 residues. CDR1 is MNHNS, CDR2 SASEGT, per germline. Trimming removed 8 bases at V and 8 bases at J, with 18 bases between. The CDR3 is CASGTFGWAEKLFF. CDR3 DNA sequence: TGTGCCAGCGGTACCTTTGGTTGGGCCGAAAAACTGTTTTTT.

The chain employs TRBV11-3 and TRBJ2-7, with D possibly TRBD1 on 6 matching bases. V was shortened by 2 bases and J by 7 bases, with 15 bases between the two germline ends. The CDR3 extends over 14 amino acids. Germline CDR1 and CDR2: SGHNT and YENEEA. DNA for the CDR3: TGTGCCAGCAGCTTACCAGGGGCCCTACGGGAGCAGTACTTC. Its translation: CASSLPGALREQYF.

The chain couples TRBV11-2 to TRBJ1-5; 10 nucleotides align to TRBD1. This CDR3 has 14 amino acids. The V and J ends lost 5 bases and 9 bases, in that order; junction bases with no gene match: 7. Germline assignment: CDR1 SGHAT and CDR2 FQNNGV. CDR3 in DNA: TGTGCCAGCAGCGAAGACAGGGGGCGCCGGCCCCAGCATTTT. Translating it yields CASSEDRGRRPQHF.

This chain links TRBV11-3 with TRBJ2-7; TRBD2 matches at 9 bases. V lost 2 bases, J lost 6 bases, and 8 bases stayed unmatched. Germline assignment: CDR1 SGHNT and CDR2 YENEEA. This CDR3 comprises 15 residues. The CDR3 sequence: CASSLHLLSGSEQYF. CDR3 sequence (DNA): TGTGCCAGCAGCTTACATTTGCTTAGCGGGAGCGAGCAGTACTTC.

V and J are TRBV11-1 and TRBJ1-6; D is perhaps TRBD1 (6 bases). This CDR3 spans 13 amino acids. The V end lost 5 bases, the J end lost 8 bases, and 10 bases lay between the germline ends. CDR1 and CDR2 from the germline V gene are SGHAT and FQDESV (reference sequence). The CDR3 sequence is CASSLRTDSPLHF. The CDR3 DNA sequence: TGTGCCAGCAGCCTTCGGACAGATTCACCCCTCCACTTT. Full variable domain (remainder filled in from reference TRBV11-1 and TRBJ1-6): EAEVAQSPRYKITEKSQAVAFWCDPISGHATLYWYRQILGQGPELLVQFQDESVVDDSQLPKDRFSAERLKGVDSTLKIQPAELGDSAMYLCASSLRTDSPLHFGNGTRLTVT.

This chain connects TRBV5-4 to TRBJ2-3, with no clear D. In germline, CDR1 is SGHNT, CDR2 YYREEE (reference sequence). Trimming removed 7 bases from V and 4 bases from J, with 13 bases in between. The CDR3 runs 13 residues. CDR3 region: CASVDLTADTQYF. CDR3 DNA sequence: TGTGCCAGCGTCGATCTTACGGCAGATACGCAGTATTTT.

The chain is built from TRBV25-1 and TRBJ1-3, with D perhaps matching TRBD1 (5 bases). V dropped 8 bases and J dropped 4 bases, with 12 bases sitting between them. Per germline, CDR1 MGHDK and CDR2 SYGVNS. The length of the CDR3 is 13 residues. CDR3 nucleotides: TGTGCCAGCCGGGGGGTTTCCGGAAACACCATATATTTT. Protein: CASRGVSGNTIYF.

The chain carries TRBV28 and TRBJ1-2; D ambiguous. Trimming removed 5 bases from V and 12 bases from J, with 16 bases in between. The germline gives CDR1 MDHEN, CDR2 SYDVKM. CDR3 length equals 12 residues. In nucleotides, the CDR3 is TGTGCCAGCAGTCCCAGACCTCACGAGGACACCTTC. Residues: CASSPRPHEDTF.

The CDR3 DNA is TGCAGCGACGAGGGGGGACAGGGACGTGGCTACACCTTC. Amino acids: CSDEGGQGRGYTF. The chain recombines TRBV29-1 with TRBJ1-2; TRBD1 matches at 9 bases. CDR3 length: 13 amino acids. Germline V gene sequence: CDR1 SQVTM, CDR2 ANQGSEA. The ends lost 7 bases at V and 7 bases at J; junction bases unmatched: 10.

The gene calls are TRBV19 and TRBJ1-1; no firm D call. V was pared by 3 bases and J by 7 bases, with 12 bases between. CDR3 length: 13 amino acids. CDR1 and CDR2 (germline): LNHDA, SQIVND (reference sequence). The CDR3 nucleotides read TGTGCCAGTAGTATGCGGGTGGTTAGTGAAGCTTTCTTT. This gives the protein CASSMRVVSEAFF. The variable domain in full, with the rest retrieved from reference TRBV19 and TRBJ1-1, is DGGITQSPKYLFRKEGQNVTLSCEQNLNHDAMYWYRQDPGQGLRLIYYSQIVNDFQKGDIAEGYSVSREKKESFPLTVTSAQKNPTAFYLCASSMRVVSEAFFGQGTRLTVV.

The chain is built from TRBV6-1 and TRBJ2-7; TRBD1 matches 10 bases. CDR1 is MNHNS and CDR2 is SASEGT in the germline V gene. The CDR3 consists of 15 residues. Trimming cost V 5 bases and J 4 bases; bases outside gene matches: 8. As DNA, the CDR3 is TGTGCCAGCAGTAATCGCCCGGGACAGGGGTACGAGCAGTACTTC. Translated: CASSNRPGQGYEQYF.